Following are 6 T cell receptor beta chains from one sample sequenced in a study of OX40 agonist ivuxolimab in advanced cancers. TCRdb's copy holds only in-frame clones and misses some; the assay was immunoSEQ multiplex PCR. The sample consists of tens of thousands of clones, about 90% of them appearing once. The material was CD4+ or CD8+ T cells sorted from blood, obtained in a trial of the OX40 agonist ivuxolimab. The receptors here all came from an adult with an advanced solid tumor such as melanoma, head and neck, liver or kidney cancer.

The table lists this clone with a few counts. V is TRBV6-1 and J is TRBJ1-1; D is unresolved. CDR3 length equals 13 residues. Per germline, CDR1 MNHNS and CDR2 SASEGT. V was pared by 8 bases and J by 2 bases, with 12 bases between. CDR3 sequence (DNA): TGTGCCAGCGGTTCTTCTTTAAACACTGAAGCTTTCTTT. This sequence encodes CASGSSLNTEAFF.

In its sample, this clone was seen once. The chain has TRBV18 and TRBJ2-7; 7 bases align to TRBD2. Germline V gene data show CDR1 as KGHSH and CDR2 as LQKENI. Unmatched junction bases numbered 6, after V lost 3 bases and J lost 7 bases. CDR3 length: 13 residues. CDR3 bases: TGTGCCAGCTCACCGGGGGAGGGAGGAGAGCAGTACTTC. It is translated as CASSPGEGGEQYF.

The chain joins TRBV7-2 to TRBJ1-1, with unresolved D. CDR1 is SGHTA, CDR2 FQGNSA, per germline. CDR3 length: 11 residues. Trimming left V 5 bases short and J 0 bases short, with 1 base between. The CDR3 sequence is CASSLNTEAFF. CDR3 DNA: TGTGCCAGCAGCCTGAACACTGAAGCTTTCTTT.

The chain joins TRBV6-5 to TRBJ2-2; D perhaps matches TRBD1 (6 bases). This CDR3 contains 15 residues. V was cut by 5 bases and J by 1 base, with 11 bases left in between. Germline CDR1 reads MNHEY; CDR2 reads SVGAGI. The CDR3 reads CASSAFRGNTGELFF. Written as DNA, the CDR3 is TGTGCCAGCAGTGCGTTCAGGGGGAACACCGGGGAGCTGTTTTTT.

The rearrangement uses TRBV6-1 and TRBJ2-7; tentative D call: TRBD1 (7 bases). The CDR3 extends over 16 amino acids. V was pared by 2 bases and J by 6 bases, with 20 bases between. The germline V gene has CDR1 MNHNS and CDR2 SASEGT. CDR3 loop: CASSERHTGVEGEQYF. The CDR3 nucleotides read TGTGCCAGCAGTGAACGGCATACAGGGGTGGAGGGCGAGCAGTACTTC.

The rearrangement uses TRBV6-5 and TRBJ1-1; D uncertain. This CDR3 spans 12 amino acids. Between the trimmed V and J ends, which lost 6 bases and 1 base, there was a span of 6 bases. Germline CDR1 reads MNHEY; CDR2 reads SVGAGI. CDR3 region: CASRLQNTEAFF. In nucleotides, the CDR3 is TGTGCCAGCAGATTACAGAACACTGAAGCTTTCTTT.